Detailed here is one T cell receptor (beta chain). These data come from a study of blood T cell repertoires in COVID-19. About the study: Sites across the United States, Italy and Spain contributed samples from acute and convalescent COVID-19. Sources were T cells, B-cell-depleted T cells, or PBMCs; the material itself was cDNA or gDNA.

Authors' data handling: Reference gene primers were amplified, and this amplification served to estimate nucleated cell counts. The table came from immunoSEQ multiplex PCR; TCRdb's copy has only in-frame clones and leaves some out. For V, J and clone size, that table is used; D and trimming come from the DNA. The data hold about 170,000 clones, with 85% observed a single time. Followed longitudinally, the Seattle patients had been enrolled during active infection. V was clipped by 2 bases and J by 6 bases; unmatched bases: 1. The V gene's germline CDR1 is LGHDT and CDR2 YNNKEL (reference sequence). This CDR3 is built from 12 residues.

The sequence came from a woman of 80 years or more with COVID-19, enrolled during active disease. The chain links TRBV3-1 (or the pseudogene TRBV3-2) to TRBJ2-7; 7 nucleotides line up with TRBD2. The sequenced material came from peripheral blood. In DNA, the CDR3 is TGTGCCAGCAGCCAAAGGGAGGGCGAGCAGTACTTC. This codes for CASSQREGEQYF.